The clone carrying this TCR beta chain has a count of ten or more. TCRdb passed the reads through MiXCR, listing each CDR3 protein once. The sample shows roughly 310,000 distinct CDR3 sequences, about a sixth of them seen only once. The source of the sample is a study of T cell repertoires in cytomegalovirus infection. The CDR3 length is 15 residues. The V and J ends lost 6 bases and 2 bases, in that order; junction bases with no gene match: 10. Germline loops: CDR1 DFQATT, CDR2 SNEGSKA (reference sequence). This TCR was sampled from a human donor in good health (CMV status not recorded). Some clones in this sample may be carry-over from other donors' samples. The chain recombines TRBV20-1 with TRBJ1-5; 7 bases match TRBD1. Material for sequencing was PBMCs. Here the CDR3 reads CSARAGGTGNQPQHF. In DNA form, the CDR3 reads TGCAGTGCACGAGCCGGTGGGACAGGCAATCAGCCCCAGCATTTT.